This T cell receptor beta chain was sequenced during a study of blood T cells in healthy people across ages. Using a J-beta primer mix together with a sample-barcoded 5' primer, a second PCR was run for about 6 to 12 cycles. Each CDR3 protein is one row after TCRdb ran MiXCR on the 5' RACE reads. The table has 1.5 million or so distinct CDR3 sequences, about 45% seen once. V lost 4 bases and J 2 bases, leaving 14 bases between the germline ends. CDR1 and CDR2 from the germline V gene are SQVTM and ANQGSEA. The CDR3 spans 14 residues. This clonotype was counted a few times. The sample comprised blood. This receptor was taken from a young woman in good health. This chain connects TRBV29-1 to TRBJ1-2, with a weak D call TRBD1 (5 bases). CDR3 nucleotide sequence: TGCAGCGTTGCGACACTGGGGACGAACTATGGCTACACCTTC. It yields the protein CSVATLGTNYGYTF. Using reference TRBV29-1 and TRBJ1-2 for the parts outside the CDR3, the full variable domain is SAVISQKPSRDICQRGTSLTIQCQVDSQVTMMFWYRQQPGQSLTLIATANQGSEATYESGFVIDKFPISRPNLTFSTLTVSNMSPEDSSIYLCSVATLGTNYGYTFGSGTRLTVV.